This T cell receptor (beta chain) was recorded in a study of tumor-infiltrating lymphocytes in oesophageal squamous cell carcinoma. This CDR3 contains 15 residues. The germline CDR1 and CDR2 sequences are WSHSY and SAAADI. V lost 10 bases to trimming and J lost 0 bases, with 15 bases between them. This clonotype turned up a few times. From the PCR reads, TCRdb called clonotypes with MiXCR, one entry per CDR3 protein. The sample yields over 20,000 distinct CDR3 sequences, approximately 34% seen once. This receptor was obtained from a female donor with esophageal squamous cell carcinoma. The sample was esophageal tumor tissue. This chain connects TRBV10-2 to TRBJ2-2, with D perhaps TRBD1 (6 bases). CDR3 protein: CAIPRGTTNTGELFF. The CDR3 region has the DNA TGCGCCATCCCAAGAGGGACAACGAACACCGGGGAGCTGTTTTTT.